One and the same sample provided the 21 T cell receptor beta chains below, sequenced in a study of T cell responses to AZD1222 COVID-19 vaccine. The data were produced by immunoSEQ multiplex PCR, yet TCRdb's version contains in-frame clones alone and is incomplete. The sample lists 90,000 to 140,000 clones, 82% occurring once. Sequenced here: peripheral blood, sampled on day 0 of AZD1222 vaccination. These TCRs come from an adult in good health.

V usage is TRBV27 and J usage is TRBJ2-7; D remains unclear. V was cut by 5 bases and J by 2 bases, with 10 bases left in between. The CDR3 loop spans 13 amino acids. In germline, CDR1 is MNHEY, CDR2 SMNVEV (reference sequence). As DNA, the CDR3 is TGTGCCAGCAGTCCACAAAAACCCTACGAGCAGTACTTC. Translating it yields CASSPQKPYEQYF.

The chain combines TRBV11-2 with TRBJ2-1, with 9 bases aligning to TRBD1. The CDR3 totals 14 residues. The V and J ends lost 2 bases and 8 bases, in that order; junction bases with no gene match: 4. Germline V lookup: CDR1 SGHAT, CDR2 FQNNGV. Here the CDR3 DNA reads TGTGCCAGCAGCTTAACAGGGGGCCCGGATGAGCAGTTCTTC. Amino acids: CASSLTGGPDEQFF.

The CDR3 sequence is CASTGQTNTEAFF. DNA for the CDR3: TGTGCCAGCACGGGACAGACGAACACTGAAGCTTTCTTT. This chain connects TRBV18 to TRBJ1-1; 7 bases agree with TRBD1. The CDR3 is 13 residues long. Trimming at V came to 8 bases and at J to 1 base, leaving 4 bases not matched to a gene. Germline values: CDR1 KGHSH, CDR2 LQKENI.

The chain uses TRBV7-2 and TRBJ1-2; 9 nucleotides match TRBD1. J lost 6 bases, V lost 5 bases, and 13 bases had no gene match. Germline CDR1 is SGHTA and CDR2 is FQGNSA. This CDR3 spans 16 amino acids. CDR3 nucleotide sequence: TGTGCCAGCAGCCGCCCCCCGGGACAGGGTGGAGATGGCTACACCTTC. Protein sequence: CASSRPPGQGGDGYTF.

The rearrangement joins TRBV19 to TRBJ1-2; 8 bases are shared with TRBD1. Germline-derived CDR1 and CDR2 are LNHDA and SQIVND (reference sequence). There are 16 residues in the CDR3. The V and J ends lost 3 bases and 1 base, in that order; junction bases with no gene match: 7. The DNA for the CDR3 is TGTGCCAGTAGTATTGGTCGAACAGGGGGTAACTATGGCTACACCTTC. As protein: CASSIGRTGGNYGYTF.

The chain joins TRBV2 to TRBJ2-1, with 12 bases lining up with TRBD2. Germline V lookup: CDR1 SNHLY, CDR2 FYNNEI. The CDR3 has 18 amino acids. The V segment lost 6 bases and the J segment 0 bases; nucleotides outside the gene matches: 9. In DNA form, the CDR3 reads TGTGCCAGCAGAGCGACTAGCGGGGGCCCGAGCTCCTACAATGAGCAGTTCTTC. This sequence encodes CASRATSGGPSSYNEQFF.

CDR3: CASSPRSAMGYTF. CDR3 DNA sequence: TGTGCCAGCAGCCCCCGCTCGGCAATGGGATACACCTTC. This chain uses TRBV7-2 with TRBJ1-2; D uncertain. This CDR3 has 13 residues. Germline CDR1 reads SGHTA; CDR2 reads FQGNSA. Between the trimmed V and J ends, which lost 5 bases and 11 bases, there was a span of 18 bases. Full variable domain (missing parts from reference TRBV7-2 and TRBJ1-2): GAGVSQSPSNKVTEKGKDVELRCDPISGHTALYWYRQSLGQGLEFLIYFQGNSAPDKSGLPSDRFSAERTGGSVSTLTIQRTQQEDSAVYLCASSPRSAMGYTFGSGTRLTVV.

V is TRBV18 and J is TRBJ2-1; D is unclear. The CDR3 runs 11 residues. The V end was cut by 8 bases, the J end by 5 bases, with 7 bases between. The germline gives CDR1 KGHSH, CDR2 LQKENI. The CDR3 is CASGWNNEQFF. For the CDR3, the DNA is TGTGCCAGCGGATGGAACAATGAGCAGTTCTTC.

The count of this clone is one. V is TRBV12-3 or TRBV12-4 and J is TRBJ1-1; tentative D call: TRBD1 (5 bases). V dropped 3 bases and J dropped 8 bases, with 10 bases sitting between them. This CDR3 has 12 residues. The CDR3 bases are TGTGCCAGCAGTTTTGACAGCACAGAAGCTTTCTTT. Protein: CASSFDSTEAFF.

The chain carries TRBV24-1 and TRBJ2-2, with unresolved D. Germline CDR1 reads KGHDR; CDR2 reads SFDVKD. The CDR3 consists of 15 residues. V dropped 3 bases and J dropped 3 bases, with 10 bases sitting between them. CDR3 amino acids: CATSDPGADTGELFF. The CDR3 region has the DNA TGTGCCACCAGTGATCCAGGTGCGGACACCGGGGAGCTGTTTTTT.

This chain connects TRBV2 to TRBJ1-1, with unresolved D. The CDR3 runs to 14 residues. V lost 6 bases, J lost 1 base, and 12 bases lay in between. Germline-derived CDR1 and CDR2 are SNHLY and FYNNEI. CDR3 sequence reads: CASSRRLGNTEAFF. CDR3 sequence (DNA): TGTGCCAGCAGCCGCAGACTTGGGAACACTGAAGCTTTCTTT.

V gene TRBV11-2 combines with J gene TRBJ2-7; possible D gene TRBD2, 6 bases. Germline assignment: CDR1 SGHAT and CDR2 FQNNGV. The CDR3 runs to 13 residues. The V and J ends lost 4 bases and 5 bases respectively, with 12 bases between them. As DNA, the CDR3 is TGTGCCAGCAGCTCGGGGTGGGGGGACGAGCAGTACTTC. Protein: CASSSGWGDEQYF.

The genes are TRBV3-1 (or the pseudogene TRBV3-2) and TRBJ2-7; 9 bases are a match to TRBD2. The germline V gene has CDR1 LGHDT and CDR2 YNNKEL (reference sequence). V shed 4 bases and J 3 bases; nucleotides not matched to a gene: 4. CDR3 length: 14 residues. DNA of the CDR3: TGTGCCAGCAGCCCAGCGCGGGGGGGCTACGAGCAGTACTTC. Residues: CASSPARGGYEQYF.

The CDR3 here is CASSARTDTQYF. DNA for the CDR3: TGTGCCAGCAGTGCCCGCACAGATACGCAGTATTTT. The chain joins TRBV12-3 or TRBV12-4 to TRBJ2-3; unclear D gene. The CDR3 sequence is 12 residues long. V dropped 5 bases and J dropped 1 base, with 4 bases sitting between them.

The rearrangement uses TRBV20-1 and TRBJ1-2; no firm D call. The V gene's germline CDR1 is DFQATT and CDR2 SNEGSKA (reference sequence). This CDR3 region has 11 residues. Trimming stripped 3 bases from V and 0 bases from J, with 2 bases between. CDR3: CSASANYGYTF. Here the CDR3 DNA reads TGCAGTGCTAGCGCTAACTATGGCTACACCTTC.

The chain links TRBV9 to TRBJ2-3; 7 positions agree with TRBD2. The CDR3 consists of 15 residues. With 2 bases clipped from V and 3 bases from J, the junction kept 6 bases outside the gene matches. Germline V lookup: CDR1 SGDLS, CDR2 YYNGEE. CDR3 nucleotides: TGTGCCAGCAGCGTCGTGGCGGGGGAAACAGATACGCAGTATTTT. This encodes CASSVVAGETDTQYF.

CDR3 DNA: TGTGCCAGCAGTGAACCCCACAGGGATGGCTACACCTTC. Its translation is CASSEPHRDGYTF. This chain joins TRBV25-1 and TRBJ1-2, with D perhaps TRBD1 (6 bases). Trimming took off 2 bases at V and 6 bases at J, with 10 bases between the two ends. CDR1 MGHDK and CDR2 SYGVNS come from the germline V gene. CDR3 length: 13 residues.

The CDR3 is CASSPTLAIPARSETQYF. For the CDR3, the DNA is TGTGCCAGCAGCCCTACTTTGGCGATTCCGGCCCGATCGGAGACCCAGTACTTC. This chain uses TRBV5-6 with TRBJ2-5; D is undetermined. Trimming pared 4 bases from V and 5 bases from J, leaving 27 bases between. The CDR3 extends over 18 amino acids. The germline CDR1 and CDR2 sequences are SGHDT and YYEEEE.

The chain has TRBV7-9 and TRBJ1-2; 8 nucleotides agree with TRBD1. Trimming took 4 bases from V and 6 from J; bases not matched to a gene: 7. The V gene's germline CDR1 is SEHNR and CDR2 FQNEAQ (reference sequence). The CDR3 is 14 amino acids. CDR3 DNA: TGTGCCAGCAGCTCCCTGGACAGGGAAAATGGCTACACCTTC. Its protein product is CASSSLDRENGYTF. Supplemented by reference TRBV7-9 and TRBJ1-2, the full variable domain reads DTGVSQNPRHKITKRGQNVTFRCDPISEHNRLYWYRQTLGQGPEFLTYFQNEAQLEKSRLLSDRFSAERPKGSFSTLEIQRTEQGDSAMYLCASSSLDRENGYTFGSGTRLTVV.

The chain recombines TRBV7-3 with TRBJ2-5; 8 bases map to TRBD2. J gave up 5 bases and V 3 bases, and 8 bases lay outside the gene matches. Germline-derived CDR1 and CDR2 are SGHTA and FQGTGA. The CDR3 has 15 residues. CDR3 sequence reads: CASSFVAGGGETQYF. The CDR3 bases are TGTGCCAGCAGCTTCGTCGCGGGGGGAGGTGAGACCCAGTACTTC.

The chain is built from TRBV7-2 and TRBJ1-1; D may be TRBD1 (6 bases). Germline V gene data show CDR1 as SGHTA and CDR2 as FQGNSA. This CDR3 has 14 residues. Deletions cut 5 bases from V and 5 bases from J, with 15 bases between. The CDR3, as DNA: TGTGCCAGCAGCCTAGGCCAGGGGTGGACTGAAGCTTTCTTT. It translates to CASSLGQGWTEAFF.